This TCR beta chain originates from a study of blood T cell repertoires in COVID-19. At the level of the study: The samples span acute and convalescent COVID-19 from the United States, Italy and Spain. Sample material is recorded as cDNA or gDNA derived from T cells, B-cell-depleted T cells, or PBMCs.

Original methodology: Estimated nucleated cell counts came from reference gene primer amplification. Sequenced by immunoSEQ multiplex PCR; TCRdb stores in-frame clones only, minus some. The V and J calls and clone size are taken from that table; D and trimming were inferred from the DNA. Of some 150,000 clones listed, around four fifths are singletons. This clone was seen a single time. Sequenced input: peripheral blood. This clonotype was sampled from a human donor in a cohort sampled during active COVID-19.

The CDR3 region has the DNA TGTGCCAGCAGCTTCGGAGAAGCCGAGCAGTACTTC. Protein: CASSFGEAEQYF. The chain carries TRBV11-2 and TRBJ2-7; D unresolved. The germline V and J ends were trimmed by 3 bases and 6 bases, with 9 bases remaining between them. The length of the CDR3 is 12 residues. Germline V lookup: CDR1 SGHAT, CDR2 FQNNGV.